The subject of this entry is one T cell receptor beta chain. Its cognate antigen has yet to be identified. Base qualities are missing; no much larger clone stands one base away. Including cysteine and phenylalanine, the CDR3 has 14 amino acids. The sequence is cut down to CDR3 DNA, 42 bases in frame from base 1. Deletion took 1 base off V and 7 bases off J, with a span of 13 bases between the germline ends. The germline V gene supplies CDR1 MGHRA and CDR2 YSYEKL. The source of the sample is a study of blood T cell repertoires in COVID-19 (dated by TCRdb to 2018 to 2020). Broadly, across the study: Samples covering the acute and convalescent phases of COVID-19 were provided by collaborators in the United States, Italy and Spain. Nearly every sample came with metadata listing a de-identified subject ID, COVID-19 status, age in years and sex. A freely available public database, intended as a resource for researchers studying the immune response to SARS-CoV-2, is where the repertoires were released. The material from the prospective study consisted of cDNA or gDNA derived from T cells, B-cell-depleted T cells, or PBMCs. Where available, HLA class I and class II types were obtained from metadata supplied by the sample provider rather than from assay-based typing. Subjects who had been exposed to COVID-19, were actively infected with it, or had recovered from it provided the deeply sampled blood TCRbeta repertoires that made up the dataset. The samples were drawn from two sources: the first 160 participants of the ongoing ImmuneRACE study, and some 1,300 subjects contributed by 6 global collaborators. Beyond this particular receptor, the publication reports: The amount of clinical and demographic metadata varied by source and participant and was provided uncurated.

The immunoSEQ Assay, a bias-controlled multiplex PCR, was used to amplify TCRbeta CDR3 regions from genomic DNA. From the authors' description of their analysis: The number of nucleated cells in each sample was estimated by amplification of reference gene primers within the assay. Sequence reads were collapsed and filtered to measure the absolute abundance of every unique TCRbeta CDR3 rearrangement. For each sample, productive Simpson clonality was calculated by taking the square root of Simpson's diversity index across productive rearrangements. TCRdb retrieved this table from immuneACCESS and kept in-frame rearrangements only. Not all clones are present; in checked studies, unresolved V genes account for under half, and no reason is known for the remainder. For V, J and clone size, that table is used; D and trimming come from the DNA. The sample table shows a few hundred thousand clones, and about 91% are seen once. The ten largest make up roughly 5% of the sample.

A second Seattle source provided samples from volunteer blood donors who had recovered from COVID-19. Collaborating institutions collected whole blood in K2EDTA tubes following their own protocols. For TCRbeta analysis, collaborators shipped samples in one of three forms: frozen whole blood, isolated PBMCs, or DNA extracted from either of those sample types. The sequenced sample was peripheral blood. This receptor chain uses TRBV4-1 and TRBJ1-2; TRBD1 is perhaps the D gene, given 6 matching bases. The TCR sequence derives from a woman in her thirties or forties who had recovered from COVID-19. CDR3 reads: CASSQAGVKSGYTF. The DNA reads TGCGCCAGCAGCCAAGCAGGGGTAAAAAGTGGCTACACCTTC.